The clone carrying this T cell receptor beta chain has just one count. Its antigen is undetermined. Libraries were prepared by immunoSEQ multiplex PCR; TCRdb keeps only in-frame clonotypes and omits some of them. This repertoire shows roughly 770,000 clones, about 96% found once; its top ten account for about 0.21%. The entry originates in a study of shared clonotypes between healthy human individuals. Overall study context: Aged 18 to 49, the donors were a couple of women and three men. Notes on the study in general: Relative to clonotypes present in all four donors, those not shared had lower generation probabilities. The represented genetic and exposure-history diversity was limited by the small number of donors.

CD45RO negativity and positive selection for CCR7 defined naive CD8 cells, a population that excluded terminally differentiated effector memory CD45RA+ cells. The J segment lost 3 bases and the V segment lost 4 bases, leaving 13 bases of the junction unmatched. The V gene's germline CDR1 is SGHVS and CDR2 FQNEAQ. The CDR3 spans 19 residues. Sequencing was done on a sample of naive CD8+ T cells sorted from blood. The clonotype originates from a man in his thirties or forties in good health. The chain links TRBV7-8 to TRBJ2-6; 9 bases match TRBD2. CDR3 DNA sequence: TGTGCCAGCAGCTCGAACATAGCGGGAGCAGGGAGTGGGGCCAACGTCCTGACTTTC. Its translation: CASSSNIAGAGSGANVLTF.